What follows is one TCR beta chain and its context. Germline CDR1 reads MDHEN; CDR2 reads SYDVKM. V lost 6 bases and J lost 0, with 15 bases in between. This CDR3 has 15 residues. This table comes from immunoSEQ multiplex PCR, and its TCRdb copy is limited to in-frame clones, with some not included. The profile covers approximately 50,000 clones, with 80% to 95% appearing a single time and 0.65% to 0.7% taken by the ten largest. The sample comes from a study of T cell changes during pregnancy in multiple sclerosis. This TCR was recovered from a female donor with multiple sclerosis, enrolled in a pregnancy study. Source: CD4+ T cells from peripheral blood mononuclear cells, taken in the third trimester of pregnancy. The chain combines TRBV28 with TRBJ2-7, with D maybe TRBD1 (6 bases). CDR3 sequence reads: CASSVDRHLSYEQYF. CDR3 in DNA: TGTGCCAGCAGCGTCGACAGGCACCTCTCCTACGAGCAGTACTTC.